This entry describes one TCR beta chain. Trimming stripped 1 base from V and 3 bases from J, with 9 bases between. CDR1 is MNHNS, CDR2 SASEGT, per germline. This CDR3 is 14 amino acids long. Generated by immunoSEQ multiplex PCR, the TCRdb table keeps only in-frame clones and is missing some. The profile shows under 150,000 clones, roughly 84% of them singletons. The sample belongs to a study of blood T cell repertoires in COVID-19. The origin of this receptor is a man over 45 in a cohort exposed to, infected with or recovered from COVID-19 (not recorded which). Sequenced material: PBMCs or T cells enriched from blood (not recorded which). The chain links TRBV6-1 to TRBJ1-2; D uncertain. The CDR3 is CASSEDIVYYGYTF. The CDR3 DNA reads TGTGCCAGCAGTGAAGATATAGTCTACTATGGCTACACCTTC.